This TCR beta chain originates from a study of blood T cell repertoires in COVID-19. At the level of the study: PBMCs, B-cell-depleted T cells, or T cells provided the cDNA or gDNA that made up the material.

As handled by the study authors: Estimation of nucleated cell counts relied on the amplification of reference gene primers. Only in-frame clones appear in the TCRdb table, and some are missing; sequencing was by immunoSEQ multiplex PCR. V, J and clone size were drawn from that table, and D and trimming were deduced from the DNA. The sample carries roughly 570,000 clones, 85% to 90% recorded once. The length of the CDR3 is 18 residues. V was trimmed by 2 bases and J by 1 base, leaving 18 bases between them. CDR1 and CDR2 from the germline V gene are SEHNR and FQNEAQ (reference sequence). The Seattle patients joined while their infection was active and were tracked longitudinally afterward.

Input material: peripheral blood. The V and J genes are TRBV7-9 and TRBJ1-3; D might be TRBD1 (5 bases). This clonotype was sampled from a woman aged 45 to 65 with COVID-19, enrolled during active disease. CDR3 nucleotides: TGTGCCAGCAGCTTAATGTCAGGGCAAGCGTCGTCTGGAAACACCATATATTTT. Translating gives CASSLMSGQASSGNTIYF.